The present T cell receptor (beta chain) was sequenced within a study of T cell clonotyping in hematopoietic cell transplantation. In the study overall: Cytoreduction preceded collection of pretransplant recipient samples.

In germline, CDR1 is SGHRS, CDR2 YFSETQ. This CDR3 has 14 residues. Trimming removed 5 bases from V and 1 base from J, with 13 bases in between. Findings and caveats of the study: CD4 and CD8 repertoire contributions could not be separated without sorting. Broader posttransplant TCR repertoire diversity was predicted by graft donor and pretransplant recipient Inverse Simpson Index values.

The repertoire was sequenced with immunoSEQ multiplex PCR; TCRdb's copy has only in-frame clones and lacks some. The table has approximately 41,000 clones, roughly 85% seen once. As to time point: recipient sample about 28 days before transplant, after cytoreduction. A word on this clone: The antigen is unknown.

This receptor was obtained from a man between 60 and 75 years old with acute myeloid leukemia. Some clones in this sample may be carry-over from other donors' samples. The chain combines TRBV5-1 with TRBJ2-7, with D unresolved. This material consisted of peripheral blood mononuclear cells, taken before stem cell transplant. CDR3 amino acids: CASRTFEGSYEQYF. For the CDR3, the DNA is TGCGCCAGCAGGACCTTTGAAGGGTCCTACGAGCAGTACTTC.